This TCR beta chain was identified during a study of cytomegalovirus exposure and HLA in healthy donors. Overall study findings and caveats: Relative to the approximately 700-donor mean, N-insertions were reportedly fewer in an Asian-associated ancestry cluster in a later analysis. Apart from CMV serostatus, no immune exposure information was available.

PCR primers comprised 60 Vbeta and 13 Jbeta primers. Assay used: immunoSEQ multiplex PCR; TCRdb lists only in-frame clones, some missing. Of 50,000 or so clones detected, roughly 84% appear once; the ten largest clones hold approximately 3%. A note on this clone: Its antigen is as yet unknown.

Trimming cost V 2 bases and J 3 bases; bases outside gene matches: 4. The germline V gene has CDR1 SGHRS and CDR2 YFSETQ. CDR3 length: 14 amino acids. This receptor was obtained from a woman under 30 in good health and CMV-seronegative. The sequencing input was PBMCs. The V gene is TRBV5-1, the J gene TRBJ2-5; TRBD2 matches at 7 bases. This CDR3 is CASSFQRGEETQYF. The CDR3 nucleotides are TGCGCCAGCAGCTTTCAGCGGGGAGAAGAGACCCAGTACTTC.